What follows are 10 T cell receptor beta chains derived from one specimen sequenced in a study of tumor-infiltrating lymphocytes in oesophageal squamous cell carcinoma (dated by TCRdb to 2016 to 2017). The library was made by PCR. Sequencer: Illumina HiSeq 2000. TCRdb applied fastp at Q25 and MiXCR to the public reads, then kept only in-frame beta chains. Each entry merges the rows of one CDR3 protein and shows their most common DNA and genes. The table for this sample lists 9,500 to 12,000 distinct CDR3 sequences; 50% to 60% of them were counted only once. Approximately 23% of the sample rests with the top ten. The sequencing sample was made of esophageal tumor tissue. The receptor set was obtained from a male donor with esophageal squamous cell carcinoma.

This clonotype was seen many times. The chain links TRBV25-1 to TRBJ2-5; D is unresolved. Trimming removed 1 base at V and 2 bases at J, with 8 bases between. The CDR3 runs 14 residues. From germline, CDR1 is MGHDK and CDR2 SYGVNS. CDR3: CASSEFDGQETQYF. CDR3 coding DNA: TGTGCCAGCAGTGAATTTGACGGGCAAGAGACCCAGTACTTC. The entire variable domain, with the rest obtained from reference TRBV25-1 and TRBJ2-5, is as follows: EADIYQTPRYLVIGTGKKITLECSQTMGHDKMYWYQQDPGMELHLIHYSYGVNSTEKGDLSSESTVSRIRTEHFPLTLESARPSHTSQYLCASSEFDGQETQYFGPGTRLLVL.

The gene calls are TRBV20-1 and TRBJ2-1; no clear D gene. The J call is doubtful: the DNA matches TRBJ2-7 better. Germline CDR1 DFQATT, CDR2 SNEGSKA (reference sequence). This CDR3 is built from 15 residues. CDR3 sequence (DNA): TGCAGTGCCCCAAGTGGCGGCAGCTCCTACAATGAGCAGTACTTC. Translation: CSAPSGGSSYNEQYF.

A remark on this clonotype: This likely comes from a read error, as the CDR3 has no conserved phenylalanine or tryptophan at its end. Because the CDR3's place on the DNA is in doubt, the DNA is left out and the CDR3 is given as listed by TCRdb. The CDR3 sequence: CASSPRLAGVETQYFGP. This chain connects TRBV7-6 to TRBJ2-3; the listed D gene, TRBD2, was not tested against the DNA. The CDR3 length is 17 residues, termini included. Germline values: CDR1 SGHVS, CDR2 FNYEAQ.

The chain uses TRBV28 and TRBJ2-7, with D maybe TRBD2 (6 bases). CDR1 is MDHEN, CDR2 SYDVKM, per germline. The CDR3 extends over 16 amino acids. Between the trimmed V and J ends, which lost 7 bases and 0 bases, there was a span of 19 bases. The CDR3 loop is CASTSSGTPNSYEQYF. The DNA of the CDR3 is TGTGCCAGCACGTCCTCCGGGACTCCTAACTCCTACGAGCAGTACTTC.

Regarding this clonotype: One end of the junction is discordant with germline, which a read error may explain. The chain employs TRBV7-2 and TRBJ1-1; D is unresolved. Germline lookup yields CDR1 SGHTA and CDR2 FQGNSA. There are 14 residues in the CDR3. This CDR3 reads CASSLSRLNTEAFF. CDR3 in DNA: TGTGCGAGCAGCTTAAGCCGACTGAACACTGAAGCTTTCTTT.

The V call is TRBV11-2, the J call TRBJ2-1; 15 bases agree with TRBD2. Germline V lookup: CDR1 SGHAT, CDR2 FQNNGV. This CDR3 has 18 residues. The trim removed 1 base at V and 4 bases at J, leaving 5 bases unmatched. This chain's CDR3 is CASSLGGLAGGPYNEQFF. The CDR3 DNA follows: TGTGCCAGCAGCTTAGGAGGACTAGCGGGAGGGCCTTACAATGAGCAGTTCTTC.

The genes are TRBV19 and TRBJ2-1, with a weak D call TRBD1 (6 bases). CDR1 LNHDA and CDR2 SQIVND come from the germline V gene (reference sequence). This CDR3 has 14 amino acids. V was shortened by 7 bases and J by 6 bases, with 16 bases between the two germline ends. As DNA, the CDR3 is TGTGCCAGTATTCGGCAGGGGATTGGCAATGAGCAGTTCTTC. Its protein is CASIRQGIGNEQFF.

The V and J genes are TRBV10-2 and TRBJ2-3, with 14 positions matching TRBD2. The trim removed 4 bases at V and 4 bases at J, leaving 7 bases unmatched. The CDR3 contains 17 residues. CDR1 is WSHSY, CDR2 SAAADI, per germline. The DNA for the CDR3 is TGCGCCAGCAGTGTTGGGACTAGCGGGAGATCAGCAGATACGCAGTATTTT. It is translated as CASSVGTSGRSADTQYF.

The chain carries TRBV7-4 and TRBJ2-7; D gene ambiguous. Trimming left V 1 base short and J 1 base short, with 11 bases between. Germline V gene data show CDR1 as SGHVT and CDR2 as SQSDAQ. There are 15 residues in the CDR3. In nucleotides, the CDR3 is TGTGCCAGCAGCTTAGACAGCGAGAGGTCCTACGAGCAGTACTTC. Protein sequence: CASSLDSERSYEQYF.

J is TRBJ2-1 and V is TRBV7-8, with a possible D match to TRBD1 (6 bases). Between the trimmed V and J ends, which lost 5 bases and 8 bases, there was a span of 19 bases. Germline values: CDR1 SGHVS, CDR2 FQNEAQ. The CDR3 loop spans 15 amino acids. The CDR3 loop is CASSPLRGGMDEQFF. CDR3 DNA: TGTGCCAGCAGCCCCCTTCGAGGGGGAATGGATGAGCAGTTCTTC.